The sequence of this T cell receptor (beta chain) was determined in a study of blood T cell repertoires in COVID-19. The trim removed 1 base at V and 0 bases at J, leaving 9 bases unmatched. This CDR3 is built from 20 residues. The V gene's germline CDR1 is SGHRS and CDR2 YFSETQ. TCRdb keeps only in-frame clones here, not all; method: immunoSEQ multiplex PCR. This sample has fewer than 250,000 clones; roughly 91% occur once, and the top ten carry roughly 0.8%. Material: peripheral blood. The receptor's source is a man aged 25-40 years with COVID-19, enrolled during active disease. V and J are TRBV5-1 and TRBJ2-5; 16 bases map to TRBD2. CDR3 protein: CASSLNPGTSGGADQETQYF. The CDR3 DNA reads TGCGCCAGCAGCTTGAACCCCGGGACTAGCGGGGGGGCAGACCAAGAGACCCAGTACTTC.